This note documents a single T cell receptor beta chain sequence. Its antigen is not identified. Trimming took off 0 bases at V and 8 bases at J, with 11 bases between the two ends. Germline values: CDR1 SGHAT, CDR2 FQNNGV. The CDR3 contains 15 residues. The sample belongs to a study of T cells after yellow fever vaccination. Regarding the study as a whole: Abundant bulk-population clonotypes could contaminate the FACS-sorted repertoires. The appearance of a small share of clonotypes in both CD4 and CD8 compartments was observed. The secondary T-cell response peaked on day 5, not day 15, but was weaker.

Each CDR3 protein is one row after TCRdb ran MiXCR on the 5' RACE reads. The repertoire has under 600,000 distinct CDR3 sequences, roughly 12% of them found once; the top ten carry over 13%. This chain uses TRBV11-2 with TRBJ1-6; a possible D gene is TRBD1 (6 bases). This sequence was found in a man aged 25 to 40 who received the YFV17D yellow fever vaccine. Source: PBMCs, taken on the day of the yellow fever booster vaccination. As DNA, the CDR3 is TGTGCCAGCAGCTTAGAGCCGGACAGTTATTCACCCCTCCACTTT. Residues: CASSLEPDSYSPLHF.